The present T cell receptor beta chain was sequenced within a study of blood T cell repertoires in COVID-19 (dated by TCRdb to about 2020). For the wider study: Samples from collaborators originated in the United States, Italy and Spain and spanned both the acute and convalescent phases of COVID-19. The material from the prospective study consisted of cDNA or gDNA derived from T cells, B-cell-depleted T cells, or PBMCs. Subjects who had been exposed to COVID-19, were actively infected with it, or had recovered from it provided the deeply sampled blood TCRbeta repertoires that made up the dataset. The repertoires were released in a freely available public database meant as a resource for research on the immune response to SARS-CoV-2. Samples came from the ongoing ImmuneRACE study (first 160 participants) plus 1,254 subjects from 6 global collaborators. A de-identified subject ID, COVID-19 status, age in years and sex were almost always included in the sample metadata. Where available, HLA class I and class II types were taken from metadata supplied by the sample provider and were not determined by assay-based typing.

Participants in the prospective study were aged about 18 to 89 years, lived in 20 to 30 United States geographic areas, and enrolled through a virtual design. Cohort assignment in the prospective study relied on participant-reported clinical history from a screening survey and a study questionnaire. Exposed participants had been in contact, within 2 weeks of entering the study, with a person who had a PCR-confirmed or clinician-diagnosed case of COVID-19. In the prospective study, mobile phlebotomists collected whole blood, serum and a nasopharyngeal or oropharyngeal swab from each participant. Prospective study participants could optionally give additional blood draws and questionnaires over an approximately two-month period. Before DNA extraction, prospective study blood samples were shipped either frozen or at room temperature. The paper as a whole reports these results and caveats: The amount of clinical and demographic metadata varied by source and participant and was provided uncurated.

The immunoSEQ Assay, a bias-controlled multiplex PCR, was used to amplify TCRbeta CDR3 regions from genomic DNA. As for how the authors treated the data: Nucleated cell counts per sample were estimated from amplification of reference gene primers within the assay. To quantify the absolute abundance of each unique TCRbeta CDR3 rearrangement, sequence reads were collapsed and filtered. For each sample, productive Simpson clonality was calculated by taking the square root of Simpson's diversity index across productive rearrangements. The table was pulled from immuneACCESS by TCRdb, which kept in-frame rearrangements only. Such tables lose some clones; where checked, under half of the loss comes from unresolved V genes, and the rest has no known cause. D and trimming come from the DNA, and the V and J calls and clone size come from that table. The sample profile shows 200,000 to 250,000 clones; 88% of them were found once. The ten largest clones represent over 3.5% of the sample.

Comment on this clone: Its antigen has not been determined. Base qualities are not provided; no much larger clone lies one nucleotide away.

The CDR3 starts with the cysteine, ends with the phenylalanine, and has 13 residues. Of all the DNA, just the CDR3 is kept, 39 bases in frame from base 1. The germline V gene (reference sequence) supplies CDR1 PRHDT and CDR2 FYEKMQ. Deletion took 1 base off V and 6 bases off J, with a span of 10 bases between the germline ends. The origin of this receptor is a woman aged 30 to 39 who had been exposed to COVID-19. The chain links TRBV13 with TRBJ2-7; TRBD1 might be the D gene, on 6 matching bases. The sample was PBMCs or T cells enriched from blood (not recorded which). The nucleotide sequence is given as TGTGCCAGCAGCTTAGATGGGGGCCTCGAGCAGTACTTC. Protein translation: CASSLDGGLEQYF.